Below, 27 T cell receptor beta chains from the same sample are listed, as sequenced in a study of blood T cell repertoires in COVID-19. Here immunoSEQ multiplex PCR was the method, and the copy in TCRdb shows in-frame clones only, minus some. Here the sample spans around 140,000 clones, around 87% being singletons. Material for sequencing was peripheral blood. These receptors were taken from a man aged 50-60 years with active COVID-19.

The chain carries TRBV20-1 and TRBJ1-3, with a tentative D call TRBD1 (6 bases). This CDR3 is built from 14 residues. Trimming pared 3 bases from V and 0 bases from J, leaving 9 bases between. CDR1 DFQATT and CDR2 SNEGSKA come from the germline V gene (reference sequence). CDR3 residues: CSASFRGSGNTIYF. The CDR3 nucleotides read TGCAGTGCTAGTTTCAGGGGCTCTGGAAACACCATATATTTT.

The rearrangement links TRBV2 to TRBJ1-5; D gene unclear. With 0 bases removed from V and 6 bases from J, the gap between germline ends came to 15 bases. Germline-derived CDR1 and CDR2 are SNHLY and FYNNEI. This CDR3 region has 16 residues. Here the CDR3 DNA reads TGTGCCAGCAGTGAAGCGGAGACGGCAGGAGGTCAGCCCCAGCATTTT. Protein: CASSEAETAGGQPQHF.

The chain is built from TRBV4-1 and TRBJ2-7, with a tentative D call TRBD1 (5 bases). V was trimmed by 1 base and J by 6 bases, leaving 10 bases between them. The germline V gene has CDR1 MGHRA and CDR2 YSYEKL. This CDR3 has 13 residues. As DNA, the CDR3 is TGCGCCAGCAGCCAAGTTCCAGGGTCCGAGCAGTACTTC. Translation gives CASSQVPGSEQYF.

The chain recombines TRBV5-6 with TRBJ2-7, with TRBD2 matching 7 bases. The CDR3 is 13 amino acids. The ends lost 0 bases at V and 6 bases at J; junction bases unmatched: 3. Germline V lookup: CDR1 SGHDT, CDR2 YYEEEE. CDR3 in DNA: TGTGCCAGCAGCTTGGGGGAGGGCCCCGAGCAGTACTTC. Amino acid sequence: CASSLGEGPEQYF.

A note on this clone: Mismatch with germline at one junction end may stem from a read error. V usage is TRBV9 and J usage is TRBJ2-5, with TRBD1 as a possible D gene (5 bases). This CDR3 has 15 residues. Germline V lookup: CDR1 SGDLS, CDR2 YYNGEE. The CDR3 nucleotides read TGTGCCAGCAGCGTAGACGGAGCAGGGCAAGGGACCCAGTACTTC. This codes for CASSVDGAGQGTQYF.

The chain employs TRBV10-3 and TRBJ1-6, with TRBD1 identical over 11 bases. Germline assignment: CDR1 ENHRY and CDR2 SYGVKD. This CDR3 contains 15 residues. With 4 bases clipped from V and 9 bases from J, the junction kept 5 bases outside the gene matches. CDR3 in DNA: TGTGCCATCAGTGGGGGAGGGACAGGGGGTTCACCCCTCCACTTT. The encoded protein is CAISGGGTGGSPLHF.

This clone was detected only a few times. This chain's CDR3 is CASSEDGTSGSDTQYF. CDR3 in DNA: TGTGCCAGCAGTGAAGATGGGACTAGCGGATCAGATACGCAGTATTTT. The chain employs TRBV6-1 and TRBJ2-3; TRBD2 matches 11 bases. V shed 1 base, J shed 4 bases, and the junction held 4 bases outside the gene matches. Germline-derived CDR1 and CDR2 are MNHNS and SASEGT. This CDR3 comprises 16 residues.

The chain recombines TRBV18 with TRBJ2-3; TRBD2 agrees at 12 bases. The J segment lost 4 bases and the V segment lost 3 bases, leaving 5 bases of the junction unmatched. Germline V lookup: CDR1 KGHSH, CDR2 LQKENI. The CDR3 is made up of 16 amino acids. The CDR3 sequence: CASSPRTSGEADTQYF. CDR3 sequence (DNA): TGTGCCAGCTCACCCAGGACTAGCGGGGAGGCAGATACGCAGTATTTT.

CDR3 nucleotide sequence: TGTGCCAGCAGGGGATCAGGGGGGACCTATGGCTACACCTTC. Its protein is CASRGSGGTYGYTF. V is TRBV6-5 and J is TRBJ1-2, with 7 positions matching TRBD1. Germline V CDR1 and CDR2: MNHEY, SVGAGI. V dropped 6 bases and J dropped 4; count of bases not matched to a gene: 8. CDR3 length: 14 residues.

The chain uses TRBV9 and TRBJ2-5, with a possible D match to TRBD2 (5 bases). The CDR3 is 15 amino acids. V was pared by 4 bases and J by 2 bases, with 15 bases between. Germline CDR1 is SGDLS and CDR2 is YYNGEE. CDR3 in amino acids: CASSPIPGKQETQYF. In DNA form, the CDR3 reads TGTGCCAGCAGCCCGATTCCCGGGAAGCAAGAGACCCAGTACTTC.

The chain joins TRBV10-3 to TRBJ2-5, with TRBD2 matching over 13 bases. The CDR3 runs to 16 residues. Germline values: CDR1 ENHRY, CDR2 SYGVKD. V lost 8 bases, J lost 2 bases, and 8 bases stayed unmatched. The CDR3 bases are TGTGCCATCGGGACTAGCGGGGCTGCACGACAAGAGACCCAGTACTTC. Its protein is CAIGTSGAARQETQYF.

The V and J genes are TRBV6-5 and TRBJ1-1; tentatively, D is TRBD1 (5 bases). Germline V lookup: CDR1 MNHEY, CDR2 SVGAGI. The CDR3 totals 13 residues. The V end lost 6 bases, the J end lost 4 bases, and 12 bases lay between the germline ends. For the CDR3, the DNA is TGTGCCAGCAGGACAGATGAGAGCACTGAAGCTTTCTTT. Translation: CASRTDESTEAFF.

The chain joins TRBV5-1 to TRBJ2-6, with D maybe TRBD1 (5 bases). Germline-derived CDR1 and CDR2 are SGHRS and YFSETQ. The CDR3 is 16 amino acids. Trimming removed 0 bases at V and 1 base at J, with 8 bases between. The CDR3 DNA sequence: TGCGCCAGCAGCTTGGAGCAGGGATCTGGGGCCAACGTCCTGACTTTC. Its protein product is CASSLEQGSGANVLTF.

The chain links TRBV4-1 to TRBJ1-4, with 8 bases aligning to TRBD1. CDR1 and CDR2 (germline): MGHRA, YSYEKL. J gave up 8 bases and V 5 bases, and 7 bases lay outside the gene matches. CDR3 size: 14 residues. Written as DNA, the CDR3 is TGCGCCAGCAGCAGAGGGGACAGGAAGGAAAAACTGTTTTTT. It is translated as CASSRGDRKEKLFF.

The CDR3, as DNA: TGTGCCAGCAGTTCCCGGGAGGGGGCAGTTCAGCCCCAGCATTTT. This translates into CASSSREGAVQPQHF. The J gene is TRBJ1-5, the V gene TRBV6-5, with TRBD1 identical over 7 bases. V dropped 4 bases and J dropped 6; count of bases not matched to a gene: 9. Germline-derived CDR1 and CDR2 are MNHEY and SVGAGI. This CDR3 region has 15 residues.

The chain uses TRBV27 and TRBJ2-1, with D perhaps TRBD2 (5 bases). This CDR3 is 15 amino acids long. In germline, CDR1 is MNHEY, CDR2 SMNVEV (reference sequence). V lost 3 bases and J lost 6, with 15 bases in between. This CDR3 is CASSFLLDSPNEQFF. The DNA for the CDR3 is TGTGCCAGCAGTTTTTTACTAGATTCCCCCAATGAGCAGTTCTTC.

The V and J genes are TRBV15 and TRBJ2-2, with D maybe TRBD2 (6 bases). The CDR3 covers 15 residues. The V end lost 0 bases, the J end lost 5 bases, and 10 bases lay between the germline ends. Germline CDR1 is LNHNV and CDR2 is YYDKDF (reference sequence). The CDR3 nucleotides are TGTGCCACCAGCAGAGAAATACTAGCAACCGGGGAGCTGTTTTTT. Protein: CATSREILATGELFF. Together with reference TRBV15 and TRBJ2-2, the CDR3 gives the full variable domain: DAMVIQNPRYQVTQFGKPVTLSCSQTLNHNVMYWYQQKSSQAPKLLFHYYDKDFNNEADTPDNFQSRRPNTSFCFLDIRSPGLGDTAMYLCATSREILATGELFFGEGSRLTVL.

The chain carries TRBV9 and TRBJ1-2; D not certain. With 5 bases removed from V and 8 bases from J, the gap between germline ends came to 16 bases. The CDR3 consists of 13 residues. Germline loops: CDR1 SGDLS, CDR2 YYNGEE. The CDR3 sequence: CASSKSAGEGYTF. CDR3 DNA: TGTGCCAGCAGTAAGAGCGCGGGTGAGGGCTACACCTTC.

In this sample, this clone turned up once. The rearrangement uses TRBV7-2 and TRBJ1-5; 9 positions match TRBD1. Germline loops: CDR1 SGHTA, CDR2 FQGNSA. CDR3 length equals 14 residues. The junction had 6 bases not matched to a gene; V was cut back by 5 bases and J by 7 bases. CDR3 residues: CASSVDRGGQPQHF. The CDR3 DNA reads as TGTGCCAGCAGCGTAGACAGGGGGGGGCAGCCCCAGCATTTT.

The rearrangement joins TRBV3-1 (or the pseudogene TRBV3-2) to TRBJ2-7; D not resolved. V lost 1 base, J lost 0 bases, and 10 bases lay in between. The CDR3 covers 15 residues. Germline CDR1 reads LGHDT; CDR2 reads YNNKEL (reference sequence). In DNA form, the CDR3 reads TGTGCCAGCAGCCAAGGTCGGAGCAGCTCCTACGAGCAGTACTTC. Protein sequence: CASSQGRSSSYEQYF.

This clone has more than one count but fewer than ten. V gene TRBV19 combines with J gene TRBJ1-2; 7 bases agree with TRBD1. CDR3 length: 14 residues. Germline assignment: CDR1 LNHDA and CDR2 SQIVND (reference sequence). J was trimmed by 7 bases and V by 4 bases; bases with no gene match: 9. The CDR3 sequence is CASSTQQGMAGYTF. For the CDR3, the DNA is TGTGCCAGTAGTACTCAACAGGGGATGGCTGGCTACACCTTC.

This sequence joins TRBV5-1 and TRBJ2-7, with TRBD2 identical over 9 bases. CDR3 length: 15 residues. Germline assignment: CDR1 SGHRS and CDR2 YFSETQ. The J segment lost 0 bases and the V segment lost 1 base, leaving 2 bases of the junction unmatched. Here the CDR3 DNA reads TGCGCCAGCAGCTTGCAAGCGGGGGGCTCCTACGAGCAGTACTTC. Translation gives CASSLQAGGSYEQYF.

The chain combines TRBV10-1 with TRBJ1-1; D is ambiguous. This CDR3 is 13 amino acids long. Per the germline V gene, CDR1 is WNHNN and CDR2 is SYGVQD (reference sequence). V lost 7 bases and J 0 bases, leaving 9 bases between the germline ends. The CDR3 DNA reads TGCGCCAGCACAGCCGGGTTGAACACTGAAGCTTTCTTT. Residues: CASTAGLNTEAFF.

The rearrangement joins TRBV2 to TRBJ2-2; TRBD2 agrees at 15 bases. Germline-derived CDR1 and CDR2 are SNHLY and FYNNEI. The CDR3 extends over 15 amino acids. After removal of 7 bases from V and 7 bases from J, the junction contained 4 bases not matched to a gene. The CDR3 coding sequence is TGTGCCAGCATGGGGACTAGCGGGGGGATCGGGGAGCTGTTTTTT. Translated: CASMGTSGGIGELFF.

The rearrangement links TRBV5-1 to TRBJ2-1, with D possibly TRBD1 on 6 matching bases. Germline CDR1 is SGHRS and CDR2 is YFSETQ. V lost 1 base and J 0 bases, leaving 14 bases between the germline ends. There are 17 residues in the CDR3. CDR3 region: CASSLQQGSFSYNEQFF. In DNA form, the CDR3 reads TGCGCCAGCAGCTTGCAACAGGGCTCCTTCTCCTACAATGAGCAGTTCTTC.

V usage is TRBV5-5 and J usage is TRBJ2-3; TRBD2 matches 9 bases. The CDR3 consists of 16 residues. CDR1 is SGHKS, CDR2 YYEKEE, per germline (reference sequence). The V segment lost 4 bases and the J segment 9 bases; nucleotides outside the gene matches: 15. CDR3 sequence reads: CASSLRGLAGGWTQYF. The CDR3 DNA is TGTGCCAGCAGCCTACGGGGACTCGCGGGGGGGTGGACGCAGTATTTT.

V usage is TRBV18 and J usage is TRBJ1-4, with 10 bases matching TRBD1. The CDR3 covers 15 residues. V shed 6 bases, J shed 7 bases, and the junction held 8 bases outside the gene matches. Per the germline V gene, CDR1 is KGHSH and CDR2 is LQKENI. The CDR3 loop is CASSSTGTGAEKLFF. The CDR3 DNA is TGTGCCAGCTCCAGTACCGGGACAGGGGCTGAAAAACTGTTTTTT.